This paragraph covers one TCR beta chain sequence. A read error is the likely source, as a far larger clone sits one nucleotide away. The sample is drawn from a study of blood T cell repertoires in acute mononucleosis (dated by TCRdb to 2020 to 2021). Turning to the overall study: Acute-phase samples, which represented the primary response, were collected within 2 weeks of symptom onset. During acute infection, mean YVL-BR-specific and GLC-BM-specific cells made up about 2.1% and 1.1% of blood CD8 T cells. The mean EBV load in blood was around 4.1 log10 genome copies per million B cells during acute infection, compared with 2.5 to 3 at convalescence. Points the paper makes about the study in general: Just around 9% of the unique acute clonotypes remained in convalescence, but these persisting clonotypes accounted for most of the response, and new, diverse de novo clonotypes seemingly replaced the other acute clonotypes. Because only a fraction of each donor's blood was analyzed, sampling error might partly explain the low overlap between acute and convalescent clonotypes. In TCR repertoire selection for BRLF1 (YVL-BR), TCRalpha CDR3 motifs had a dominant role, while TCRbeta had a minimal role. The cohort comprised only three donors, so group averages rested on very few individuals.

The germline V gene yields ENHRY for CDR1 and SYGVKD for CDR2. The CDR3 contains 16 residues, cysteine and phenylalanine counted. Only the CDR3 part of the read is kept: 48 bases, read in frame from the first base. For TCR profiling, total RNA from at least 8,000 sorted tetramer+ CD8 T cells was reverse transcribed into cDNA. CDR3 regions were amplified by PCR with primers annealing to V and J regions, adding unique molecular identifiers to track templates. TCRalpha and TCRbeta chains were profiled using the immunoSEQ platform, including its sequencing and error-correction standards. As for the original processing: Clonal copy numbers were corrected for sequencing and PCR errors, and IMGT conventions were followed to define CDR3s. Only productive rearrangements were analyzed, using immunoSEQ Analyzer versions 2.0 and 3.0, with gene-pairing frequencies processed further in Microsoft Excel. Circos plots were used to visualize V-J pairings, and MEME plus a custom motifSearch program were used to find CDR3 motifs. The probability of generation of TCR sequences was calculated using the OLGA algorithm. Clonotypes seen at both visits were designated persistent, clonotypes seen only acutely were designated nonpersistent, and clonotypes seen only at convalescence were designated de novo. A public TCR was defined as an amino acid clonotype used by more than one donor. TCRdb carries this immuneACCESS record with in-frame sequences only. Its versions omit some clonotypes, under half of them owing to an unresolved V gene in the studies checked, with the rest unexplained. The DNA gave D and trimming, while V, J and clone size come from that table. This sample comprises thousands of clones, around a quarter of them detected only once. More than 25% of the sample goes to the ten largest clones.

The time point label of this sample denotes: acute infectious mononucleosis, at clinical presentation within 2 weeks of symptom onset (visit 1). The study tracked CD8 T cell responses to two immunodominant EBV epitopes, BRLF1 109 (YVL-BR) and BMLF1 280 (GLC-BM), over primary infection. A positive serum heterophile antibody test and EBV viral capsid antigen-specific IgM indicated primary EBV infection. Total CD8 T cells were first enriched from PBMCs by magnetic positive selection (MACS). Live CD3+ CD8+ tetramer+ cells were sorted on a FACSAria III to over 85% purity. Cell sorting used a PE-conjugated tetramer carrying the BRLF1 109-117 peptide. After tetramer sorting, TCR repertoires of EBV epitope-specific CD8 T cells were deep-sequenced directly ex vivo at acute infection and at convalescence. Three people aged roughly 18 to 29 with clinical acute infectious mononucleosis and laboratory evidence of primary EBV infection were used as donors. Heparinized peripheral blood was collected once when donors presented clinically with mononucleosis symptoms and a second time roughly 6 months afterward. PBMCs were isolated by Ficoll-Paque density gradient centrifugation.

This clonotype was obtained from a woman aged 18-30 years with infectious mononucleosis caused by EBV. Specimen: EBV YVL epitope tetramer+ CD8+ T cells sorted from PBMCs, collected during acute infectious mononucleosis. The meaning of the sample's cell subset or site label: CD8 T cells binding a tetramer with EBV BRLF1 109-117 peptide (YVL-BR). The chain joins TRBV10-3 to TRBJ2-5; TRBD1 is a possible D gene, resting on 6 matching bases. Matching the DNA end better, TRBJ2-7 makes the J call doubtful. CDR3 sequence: CAISDPLAGENYEQYF. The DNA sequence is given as TGTGCCATCAGTGATCCGTTGGCAGGGGAGAACTACGAGCAGTACTTC.